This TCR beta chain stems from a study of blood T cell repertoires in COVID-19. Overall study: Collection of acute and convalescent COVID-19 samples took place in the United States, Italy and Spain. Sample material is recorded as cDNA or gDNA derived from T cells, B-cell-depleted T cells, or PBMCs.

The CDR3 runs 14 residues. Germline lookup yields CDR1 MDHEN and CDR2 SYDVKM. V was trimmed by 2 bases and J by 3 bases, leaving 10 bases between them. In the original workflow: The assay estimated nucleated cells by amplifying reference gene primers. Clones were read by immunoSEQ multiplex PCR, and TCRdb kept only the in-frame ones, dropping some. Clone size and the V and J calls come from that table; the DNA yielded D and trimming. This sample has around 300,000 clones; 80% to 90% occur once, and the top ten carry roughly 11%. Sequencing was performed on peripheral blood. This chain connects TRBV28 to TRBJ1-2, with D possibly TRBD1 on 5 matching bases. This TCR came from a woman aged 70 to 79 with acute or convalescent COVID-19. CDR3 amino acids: CASSLRGIHYGYTF. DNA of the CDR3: TGTGCCAGCAGTTTACGGGGGATACACTATGGCTACACCTTC.